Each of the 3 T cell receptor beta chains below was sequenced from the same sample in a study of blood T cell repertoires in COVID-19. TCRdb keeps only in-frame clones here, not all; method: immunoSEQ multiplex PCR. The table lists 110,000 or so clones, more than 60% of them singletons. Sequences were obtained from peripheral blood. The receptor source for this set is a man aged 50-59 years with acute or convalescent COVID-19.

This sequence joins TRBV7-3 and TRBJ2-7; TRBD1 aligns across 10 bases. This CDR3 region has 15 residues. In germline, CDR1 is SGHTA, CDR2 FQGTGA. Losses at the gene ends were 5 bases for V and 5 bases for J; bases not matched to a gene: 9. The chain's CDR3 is CASSPDRGRPHEQYF. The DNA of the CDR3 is TGTGCCAGCAGCCCGGACAGGGGGAGGCCCCACGAGCAGTACTTC.

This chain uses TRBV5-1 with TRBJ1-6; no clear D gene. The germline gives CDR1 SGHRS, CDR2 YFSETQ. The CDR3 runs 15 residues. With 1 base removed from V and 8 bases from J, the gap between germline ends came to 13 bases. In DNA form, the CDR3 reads TGCGCCAGCAGCTTGAGCACAGAACCCCATTCACCCCTCCACTTT. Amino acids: CASSLSTEPHSPLHF. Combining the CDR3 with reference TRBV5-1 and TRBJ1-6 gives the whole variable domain KAGVTQTPRYLIKTRGQQVTLSCSPISGHRSVSWYQQTPGQGLQFLFEYFSETQRNKGNFPGRFSGRQFSNSRSEMNVSTLELGDSALYLCASSLSTEPHSPLHFGNGTRLTVT.

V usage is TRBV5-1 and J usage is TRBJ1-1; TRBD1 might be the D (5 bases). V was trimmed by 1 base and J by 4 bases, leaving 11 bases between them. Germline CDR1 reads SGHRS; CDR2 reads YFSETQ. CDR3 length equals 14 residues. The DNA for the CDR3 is TGCGCCAGCAGCTTGAGCCAGGGTGGCACTGAAGCTTTCTTT. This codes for CASSLSQGGTEAFF.